This TCR beta chain was observed in a study of response to subunit inactivated influenza vaccine. Findings of the study overall: New T cells are recruited in small numbers by each seasonal influenza vaccination, according to the authors' suggestion.

Concerning this clonotype: The antigen is unknown.

Via MiXCR, TCRdb re-called the RT-PCR reads, giving one row per CDR3 protein. The table has around 520,000 distinct CDR3 sequences, about 11% seen once. The CDR3 contains 14 residues. The V and J ends lost 3 bases and 2 bases respectively, with 11 bases between them. The receptor was isolated from a man between 50 and 59 years old who received an inactivated influenza vaccine. This chain uses TRBV12-3 or TRBV12-4 with TRBJ2-7; TRBD2 is a possible D gene (5 bases). Material: PBMCs from blood, obtained on the day of vaccination. In DNA, the CDR3 is TGTGCCAGCAGTTTCCTAGGGAGAACCTACGAGCAGTACTTC. Its protein product is CASSFLGRTYEQYF.